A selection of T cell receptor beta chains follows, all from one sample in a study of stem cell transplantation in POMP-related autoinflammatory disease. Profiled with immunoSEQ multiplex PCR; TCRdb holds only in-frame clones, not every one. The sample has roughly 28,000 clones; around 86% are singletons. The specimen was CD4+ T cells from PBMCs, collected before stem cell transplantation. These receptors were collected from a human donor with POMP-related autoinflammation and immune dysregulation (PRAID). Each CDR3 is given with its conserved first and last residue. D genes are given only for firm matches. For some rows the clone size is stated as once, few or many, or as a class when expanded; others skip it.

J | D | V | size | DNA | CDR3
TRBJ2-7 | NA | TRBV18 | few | TGTGCCAGCTCACCAGACCACGAGCAGTACTTC | CASSPDHEQYF
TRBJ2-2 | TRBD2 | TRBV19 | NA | TGTGCCAGTAGTCAAACTAGCGGGTCAAACACCGGGGAGCTGTTTTTT | CASSQTSGSNTGELFF
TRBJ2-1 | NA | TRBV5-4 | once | TGTGCCAGCAGCTTGGGAGCGAGTAGCTCCTACAATGAGCAGTTCTTC | CASSLGASSSYNEQFF
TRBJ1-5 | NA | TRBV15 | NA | TGTGCCACCAGCAGAGATTTTGGGGTGGGGAATCAGCCCCAGCATTTT | CATSRDFGVGNQPQHF
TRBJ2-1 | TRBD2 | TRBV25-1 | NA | TGTGCCAGCAGTGAATATTCGCGGGGGGGCTCCGATGAGCAGTTCTTC | CASSEYSRGGSDEQFF
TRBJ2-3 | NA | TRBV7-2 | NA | TGTGCCAGCAGCTTACCCCAGAGTACAGATACGCAGTATTTT | CASSLPQSTDTQYF
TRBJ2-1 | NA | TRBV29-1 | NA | TGCAGCGCCGTCCGGGGGTACTCGGACTACAATGAGCAGTTCTTC | CSAVRGYSDYNEQFF
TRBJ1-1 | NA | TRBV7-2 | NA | TGTGCCAGCAGCTTAGCGTTGCGGGAGCTCGAGAGGAACACTGAAGCTTTCTTT | CASSLALRELERNTEAFF
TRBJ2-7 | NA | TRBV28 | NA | TGTGCCAGCAGTTTCCAATCCCTTCCCGGGCTGCCAACCTACGAGCAGTACTTC | CASSFQSLPGLPTYEQYF
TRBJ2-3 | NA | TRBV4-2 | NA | TGTGCCAGCAGCCAAGATCCCCGTAGGACAGATACGCAGTATTTT | CASSQDPRRTDTQYF
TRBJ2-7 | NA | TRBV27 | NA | TGTGCCAGCAGCCTACAAGTCCCCCCCCACGAGCAGTACTTC | CASSLQVPPHEQYF
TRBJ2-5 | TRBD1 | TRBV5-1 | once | TGCGCCAGCAGCTTGGAGGGACAGGGGAGCGAGACCCAGTACTTC | CASSLEGQGSETQYF
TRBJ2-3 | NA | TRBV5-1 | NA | TGCGCCAGCAGCTTGGCCTCGGGCCCCTCGGGTCTAGATACGCAGTATTTT | CASSLASGPSGLDTQYF
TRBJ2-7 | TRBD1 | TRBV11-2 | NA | TGTGCCAGCAGCTTACGGACAGGCTACGAGCAGTACTTC | CASSLRTGYEQYF
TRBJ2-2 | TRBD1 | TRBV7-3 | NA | TGTGCCAGCAGCTTATCAGGGGGCGGGGAGCTGTTTTTT | CASSLSGGGELFF
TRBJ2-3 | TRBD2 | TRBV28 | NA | TGTGCCAGCGGTGGGACTAGTCCAGATACGCAGTATTTT | CASGGTSPDTQYF
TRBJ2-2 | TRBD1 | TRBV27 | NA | TGTGCCAGCAGTTCCCGTCGTGGGCCAGGGGGCACCGGGGAGCTGTTTTTT | CASSSRRGPGGTGELFF
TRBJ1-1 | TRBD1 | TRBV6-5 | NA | TGTGCCAGCAGCCCCGACAGGGATGAAGCTTTCTTT | CASSPDRDEAFF
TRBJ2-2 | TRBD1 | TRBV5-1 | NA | TGCGCCAGCAGCGGGGACAGGGTAGGAGAGCTGTTTTTT | CASSGDRVGELFF
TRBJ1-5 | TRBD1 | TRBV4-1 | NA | TGCGCCAGCAGCCAAGACGGACAGGAAACTCAGCCCCAGCATTTT | CASSQDGQETQPQHF
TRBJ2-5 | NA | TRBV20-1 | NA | TGCAGTGCTAGATCCGAAGAGACCCAGTACTTC | CSARSEETQYF
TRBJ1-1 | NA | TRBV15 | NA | TGTGCCACCAGCAGGGGGAAGAGGCAGGGCGAAGCTTTCTTT | CATSRGKRQGEAFF